These 28 T cell receptor beta chains were all obtained from the same sample, sequenced in a study of blood T cell repertoires in COVID-19. Generated by immunoSEQ multiplex PCR, the TCRdb table keeps only in-frame clones and is missing some. The data hold 35,000 to 50,000 clones, with just over 85% observed a single time. Source material: peripheral blood. The source of these receptors is a man between 60 and 75 years old with active COVID-19.

The chain employs TRBV5-6 and TRBJ2-7, with 12 positions matching TRBD2. CDR1 is SGHDT and CDR2 is YYEEEE in the germline V gene. The CDR3 consists of 14 residues. With 5 bases clipped from V and 3 bases from J, the junction kept 3 bases outside the gene matches. CDR3 in amino acids: CASRTTSGSYEQYF. CDR3 DNA: TGTGCCAGCAGAACGACTAGCGGGAGCTACGAGCAGTACTTC.

V and J are TRBV6-5 and TRBJ2-3; no firm D call. The V and J ends lost 6 bases and 6 bases respectively, with 13 bases between them. This CDR3 spans 13 amino acids. The germline V gene encodes CDR1 MNHEY and CDR2 SVGAGI. The CDR3 is CASSPPGEDTQYF. CDR3 sequence (DNA): TGTGCCAGCAGCCCCCCGGGTGAGGATACGCAGTATTTT.

The chain recombines TRBV9 with TRBJ2-1, with D possibly TRBD2 on 5 matching bases. Trimming shortened V by 4 bases and J by 0 bases, and 11 bases separated the two germline ends. Germline V gene data show CDR1 as SGDLS and CDR2 as YYNGEE. The CDR3 totals 15 residues. The CDR3 loop reads CASSPGDLSYNEQFF. The CDR3 bases are TGTGCCAGCAGCCCCGGGGATCTCTCCTACAATGAGCAGTTCTTC.

The J gene is TRBJ2-1, the V gene TRBV6-4; D might be TRBD1 (6 bases). The CDR3 has 15 amino acids. V lost 2 bases, J lost 0 bases, and 8 bases lay in between. CDR1 and CDR2 from the germline V gene are MRHNA and SNTAGT. Here the CDR3 reads CASSDTDSSYNEQFF. The CDR3 DNA reads TGTGCCAGCAGTGACACGGACAGCTCCTACAATGAGCAGTTCTTC.

The chain links TRBV7-3 to TRBJ1-6; D possibly corresponds to TRBD1 (5 bases). V was pared by 5 bases and J by 7 bases, with 12 bases between. Germline V gives CDR1 SGHTA, CDR2 FQGTGA. The CDR3 runs to 14 residues. CDR3 in amino acids: CASSTGMGNSPLHF. The CDR3 DNA is TGTGCCAGCAGCACAGGAATGGGGAATTCACCCCTCCACTTT.

This clone was picked up one time. This chain connects TRBV28 to TRBJ2-7; 9 nucleotides agree with TRBD1. J lost 2 bases, V lost 10 bases, and 9 bases had no gene match. This CDR3 spans 14 amino acids. The germline gives CDR1 MDHEN, CDR2 SYDVKM. The CDR3 DNA is TGTGCCACCAACACCTGGGACAGGGCCTACGAGCAGTACTTC. This codes for CATNTWDRAYEQYF.

This sequence joins TRBV9 and TRBJ2-5, with D possibly TRBD2 on 6 matching bases. The CDR3 loop spans 15 amino acids. Trimming pared 0 bases from V and 5 bases from J, leaving 14 bases between. Per the germline V gene, CDR1 is SGDLS and CDR2 is YYNGEE. The CDR3 spells CASSVGRSGMETQYF. The CDR3, as DNA: TGTGCCAGCAGCGTAGGCCGTAGCGGTATGGAGACCCAGTACTTC.

This chain links TRBV6-5 with TRBJ2-2, with TRBD2 identical over 12 bases. J lost 4 bases, V lost 8 bases, and 5 bases had no gene match. The CDR3 length is 15 residues. The germline gives CDR1 MNHEY, CDR2 SVGAGI. As DNA, the CDR3 is TGTGCCAGCGCAGGACTAGCGGGAAGCACCGGGGAGCTGTTTTTT. Protein: CASAGLAGSTGELFF.

The genes are TRBV7-2 and TRBJ1-2; 9 nucleotides align to TRBD1. CDR3 length: 14 residues. From germline, CDR1 is SGHTA and CDR2 FQGNSA. With V trimmed by 6 bases and J by 6 bases, 8 bases remained unmatched. CDR3 nucleotides: TGTGCCAGCAGTTTAATCTGGGACAGGGATGGCTACACCTTC. Translated, it gives CASSLIWDRDGYTF.

This clone was detected only a few times. Here the CDR3 reads CATQTEGTGQGLNYGYTF. The CDR3 nucleotides are TGTGCCACCCAGACTGAAGGGACAGGGCAAGGTCTTAACTATGGCTACACCTTC. The chain joins TRBV25-1 to TRBJ1-2; 9 bases fit TRBD1. Trimming cost V 10 bases and J 1 base; bases outside gene matches: 19. Germline V gene lookup returns CDR1 MGHDK and CDR2 SYGVNS. The CDR3 runs 18 residues.

This clone was seen only a few times. V gene TRBV27 combines with J gene TRBJ1-5; 7 bases line up with TRBD1. CDR1 MNHEY and CDR2 SMNVEV come from the germline V gene (reference sequence). The CDR3 extends over 15 amino acids. V shed 6 bases and J 1 base; nucleotides not matched to a gene: 6. The CDR3 bases are TGTGCCAGCAGCCTCGACAGGGACAGCAATCAGCCCCAGCATTTT. Protein: CASSLDRDSNQPQHF.

The chain links TRBV19 to TRBJ2-1; 9 bases are shared with TRBD2. CDR1 and CDR2 (germline): LNHDA, SQIVND (reference sequence). The V and J ends lost 6 bases and 5 bases, in that order; junction bases with no gene match: 5. The length of the CDR3 is 14 residues. The CDR3 region is CASRAGGNNNEQFF. In nucleotides, the CDR3 is TGTGCCAGTAGAGCGGGAGGAAACAACAATGAGCAGTTCTTC. Drawing the rest from reference TRBV19 and TRBJ2-1, the complete variable domain is DGGITQSPKYLFRKEGQNVTLSCEQNLNHDAMYWYRQDPGQGLRLIYYSQIVNDFQKGDIAEGYSVSREKKESFPLTVTSAQKNPTAFYLCASRAGGNNNEQFFGPGTRLTVL.

This clone was observed a single time. The chain joins TRBV7-3 to TRBJ1-2; D is possibly TRBD1 (6 bases). This CDR3 region has 15 residues. The ends were cut back, 2 bases at V and 4 bases at J, with 14 bases in the middle. Germline V gene data show CDR1 as SGHTA and CDR2 as FQGTGA. CDR3 sequence reads: CASSLSGQGFYGYTF. CDR3 bases: TGTGCCAGCAGCTTATCCGGCCAGGGGTTCTATGGCTACACCTTC.

This rearrangement joins TRBV7-3 to TRBJ2-1; TRBD1 matches at 9 bases. CDR1 is SGHTA and CDR2 is FQGTGA in the germline V gene. This CDR3 comprises 15 residues. V lost 2 bases to trimming and J lost 4 bases; unmatched junction nucleotides: 3. The CDR3, as DNA: TGTGCCAGCAGCTTAGGGACAGGGCTTTACAATGAGCAGTTCTTC. Translation: CASSLGTGLYNEQFF.

A single count supports this clone. J is TRBJ2-1 and V is TRBV5-6; perhaps TRBD2 as D (5 bases). Germline V gives CDR1 SGHDT, CDR2 YYEEEE. This CDR3 is built from 15 residues. V shed 8 bases and J shed 7 bases, with 22 bases lying between them. The CDR3 DNA reads TGTGCCAGTTCTCTCAAGTGGGAGTATGTGAATGAGCAGTTCTTC. Translated, it gives CASSLKWEYVNEQFF. Using reference TRBV5-6 and TRBJ2-1 for the parts outside the CDR3, the full variable domain is DAGVTQSPTHLIKTRGQQVTLRCSPKSGHDTVSWYQQALGQGPQFIFQYYEEEERQRGNFPDRFSGHQFPNYSSELNVNALLLGDSALYLCASSLKWEYVNEQFFGPGTRLTVL.

The J gene is TRBJ2-3, the V gene TRBV5-4, with D maybe TRBD2 (5 bases). Trimming took 0 bases from V and 7 from J, leaving 9 bases between them. Germline CDR1 SGHNT, CDR2 YYREEE (reference sequence). There are 13 residues in the CDR3. This CDR3 reads CASSLVGVNTQYF. Here the CDR3 DNA reads TGTGCCAGCAGCTTGGTCGGGGTAAATACGCAGTATTTT.

The chain joins TRBV11-2 to TRBJ2-7, with 9 bases aligning to TRBD2. CDR3 length: 19 residues. The ends lost 2 bases at V and 7 bases at J; junction bases unmatched: 21. Per the germline V gene, CDR1 is SGHAT and CDR2 is FQNNGV. In DNA form, the CDR3 reads TGTGCCAGCAGCTTAAGGGCGGGAGGGCCCTCGGCTATCCCTAGGGAGCAGTACTTC. This encodes CASSLRAGGPSAIPREQYF.

The chain links TRBV28 to TRBJ1-2, with D unclear. Trimming removed 2 bases at V and 8 bases at J, with 9 bases between. Germline lookup yields CDR1 MDHEN and CDR2 SYDVKM. The CDR3 length is 12 residues. This chain's CDR3 is CASSLVGEGYTF. The DNA of the CDR3 is TGTGCCAGCAGTTTAGTCGGGGAAGGCTACACCTTC.

The chain employs TRBV24-1 and TRBJ2-1; 11 nucleotides match TRBD2. CDR1 is KGHDR, CDR2 SFDVKD, per germline. V was clipped by 10 bases and J by 5 bases; unmatched bases: 3. The CDR3 contains 13 residues. CDR3 loop: CATSSGRNNEQFF. The CDR3, as DNA: TGTGCCACTTCTAGCGGGAGGAACAATGAGCAGTTCTTC.

This clone has only a few counts. This sequence joins TRBV5-1 and TRBJ2-1; D might be TRBD2 (6 bases). V shed 4 bases and J shed 2 bases, with 13 bases lying between them. The germline CDR1 and CDR2 sequences are SGHRS and YFSETQ. The CDR3 is 15 amino acids. The DNA of the CDR3 is TGCGCCAGCAGCCCTGTAGCGGCCCCCTACAATGAGCAGTTCTTC. It codes for CASSPVAAPYNEQFF.

Only one count was recorded for this clone. The CDR3 DNA is TGCGCCAGCAGCCTCGGGACTAGCGGGAGAACCTGGGAGCAGTTCTTC. Translating gives CASSLGTSGRTWEQFF. J is TRBJ2-1 and V is TRBV4-3; TRBD2 aligns across 14 bases. The germline V gene encodes CDR1 LGHNA and CDR2 YSLEER. The ends lost 4 bases at V and 10 bases at J; junction bases unmatched: 9. The CDR3 is made up of 16 amino acids.

The chain recombines TRBV19 with TRBJ1-5; possible D gene TRBD1, 5 bases. This CDR3 region has 13 residues. V lost 7 bases and J lost 4, with 11 bases in between. Per the germline V gene, CDR1 is LNHDA and CDR2 is SQIVND (reference sequence). This CDR3 reads CASKGQGNQPQHF. The CDR3, as DNA: TGTGCCAGTAAGGGGCAGGGTAATCAGCCCCAGCATTTT.

This chain links TRBV6-2 or TRBV6-3 with TRBJ1-2; 8 bases fit TRBD1. Per the germline V gene, CDR1 is MNHEY and CDR2 is SVGEGT. V dropped 5 bases and J dropped 0; count of bases not matched to a gene: 2. The CDR3 totals 14 residues. CDR3 in amino acids: CASSRQGPNYGYTF. The CDR3, as DNA: TGTGCCAGCAGTCGACAGGGGCCTAACTATGGCTACACCTTC.

V and J are TRBV9 and TRBJ2-1, with a possible D match to TRBD2 (6 bases). The CDR3 has 14 amino acids. The V gene's germline CDR1 is SGDLS and CDR2 YYNGEE. The V gene lost 2 bases and the J gene lost 8 bases, with 14 bases spanning the gap. CDR3 nucleotide sequence: TGTGCCAGCAGCGTGTGGTCAGCGGGTCATGAGCAGTTCTTC. This sequence encodes CASSVWSAGHEQFF.

Judged by abundance, this clone is medium-sized (0.01 to 0.1%). The genes are TRBV10-3 and TRBJ2-1; 8 bases are a match to TRBD1. This CDR3 contains 12 residues. V lost 6 bases to trimming and J lost 7 bases; unmatched junction nucleotides: 2. The germline gives CDR1 ENHRY, CDR2 SYGVKD. The CDR3 sequence is CAIRTGANEQFF. The CDR3 nucleotides read TGTGCCATCAGGACAGGGGCTAATGAGCAGTTCTTC.

The gene calls are TRBV6-1 and TRBJ2-6; no clear D. This CDR3 has 15 amino acids. Deletions cut 2 bases from V and 4 bases from J, with 9 bases between. Per the germline V gene, CDR1 is MNHNS and CDR2 is SASEGT. CDR3 sequence: CASSELSGGANVLTF. The DNA for the CDR3 is TGTGCCAGCAGTGAACTATCCGGGGGGGCCAACGTCCTGACTTTC.

V gene TRBV7-8 combines with J gene TRBJ2-5, with TRBD1 matching over 7 bases. Trimming took 5 bases from V and 5 from J; bases not matched to a gene: 8. CDR3 length: 14 amino acids. Germline V gives CDR1 SGHVS, CDR2 FQNEAQ. The DNA for the CDR3 is TGTGCCAGCAGCCGGACAGGATTAGGCGAGACCCAGTACTTC. Translation gives CASSRTGLGETQYF.

The chain joins TRBV19 to TRBJ2-7; 8 bases are shared with TRBD1. Trimming took 4 bases from V and 0 from J; bases not matched to a gene: 8. CDR1 is LNHDA and CDR2 is SQIVND in the germline V gene (reference sequence). The CDR3 loop spans 16 amino acids. The chain's CDR3 is CASSSPRQGLSYEQYF. The CDR3 bases are TGTGCCAGTAGTAGCCCCCGACAGGGGCTCTCCTACGAGCAGTACTTC.